This T cell receptor beta chain was sequenced for a study of beta chain features in type 1 diabetes. CDR1 and CDR2 (germline): MGHRA, YSYEKL. This CDR3 is built from 15 residues. V lost 4 bases, J lost 8 bases, and 10 bases stayed unmatched. Study conclusions and caveats: Type 1 diabetes patients had TCRB CDR3s that were shorter (moderately but significantly so) in all four CD4+ subsets.

The investigators reverse transcribed all of the isolated RNA, so they sequenced expressed TCRB transcripts. TCRdb's copy holds only in-frame clones and misses some; the assay was immunoSEQ multiplex PCR. The sample records fewer than 350,000 clones, 15% being singletons. In the case of this clone: Its antigen remains unknown.

Sequencing was done on a sample of naive CD4+ T cells from blood. The chain recombines TRBV4-1 with TRBJ1-2; 10 bases fit TRBD1. This TCR was recovered from a young man with type 1 diabetes. CDR3 sequence reads: CASSRPGQGVYGYTF. The CDR3 nucleotides are TGCGCCAGCAGCCGACCCGGACAGGGGGTATACGGCTACACCTTC.